This T cell receptor beta chain was sequenced during a study of blood T cells in healthy people across ages. For the study at large: There was about one barcoded beta molecule captured by template switching per two T cells. Broader study findings: Estimates of total diversity, which came from one million sequenced T cells, were considered to be underestimates. Any conclusive comparison of naive versus antigen-experienced cells was prevented by using unsorted PBMCs.

This clonotype was counted ten times or more. What it binds is not known. Germline V gene data show CDR1 as MNHNS and CDR2 as SASEGT. CDR3 size: 14 residues. V shed 4 bases, J shed 2 bases, and the junction held 3 bases outside the gene matches. Next came a second PCR, run for about 6 to 11 cycles, which used a sample-barcoded 5' primer along with a J-beta primer mix. TCRdb reprocessed the 5' RACE reads via MiXCR and lists one record per CDR3 protein. Of about 1.6 million distinct CDR3 sequences listed, 30% to 35% are singletons. The sample was blood. This TCR derives from a woman aged 25 to 39 in good health. The rearrangement links TRBV6-1 to TRBJ2-7; 9 bases agree with TRBD2. CDR3 in DNA: TGTGCCAGCAGTGTAGAGCGGGGGGCCTACGAGCAGTACTTC. Translated: CASSVERGAYEQYF.